Listed below are T cell receptor beta chains from one sample, sequenced in a study of CD8+CD57+ T cells in acquired aplastic anemia. TCRdb reprocessed the reads with MiXCR, giving one entry per CDR3 protein. The sample shows about 180,000 distinct CDR3 sequences, roughly 63% of them seen only once. The source material was sorted CD4+, CD8+, or CD8+CD57+ T cells (not recorded which) from PBMCs. These receptors were obtained from a human donor with aplastic anemia. The conserved cysteine and the conserved F or W are not part of the CDR3 here. The D gene is left open where the match is weak. Size is stated for part of the rows, as once, few or many counts, or as a class when the clone is expanded.

v_gene,abundance,d_gene,j_gene,CDR3aa
TRBV6-6,few,-,TRBJ1-2,ASSPGPFNGYT
TRBV11-3,once,TRBD2,TRBJ2-7,ASSNTPSGGTLHEQY
TRBV7-2,-,-,TRBJ2-7,ASSVGGPIDEQY
TRBV20-1,-,TRBD1,TRBJ2-5,SAFRDSQETQY
TRBV7-6,-,-,TRBJ1-2,ASSLGWGNYGYT
TRBV29-1,-,-,TRBJ1-2,SVEILNYGYT
TRBV25-1,-,TRBD2,TRBJ2-5,ASSEFAGEGETQY
TRBV2,many,-,TRBJ1-1,ASTPPPRATEAF
TRBV7-6,-,TRBD2,TRBJ2-3,ASSLVAGGDTQY
TRBV5-1,-,-,TRBJ2-3,ASSFTNTTDTQY
TRBV18,-,-,TRBJ1-4,ASSQGITNETLF
TRBV29-1,-,-,TRBJ2-5,SVWSQETQY
TRBV7-3,few,-,TRBJ1-6,ASSRTGGRDSPLH
TRBV7-9,-,-,TRBJ2-1,ASSSPQGTHNEQF
TRBV10-2,-,TRBD1,TRBJ1-1,ASSEDRGRTEAF
TRBV12-3/TRBV12-4,many,TRBD1,TRBJ2-5,ASRSGQGEQRETQY
TRBV7-6,-,-,TRBJ1-2,ASSLAVGALGYT
TRBV2,few,-,TRBJ2-3,AIKGEVVDTQY
TRBV2,-,-,TRBJ1-5,ASSEMRTSNQPQH
TRBV2,-,-,TRBJ2-2,ASSEVNRNTGELF
TRBV7-6,-,TRBD2,TRBJ2-3,ASSRTIAGLASTDTQY
TRBV2,-,-,-,ASSAGRLGRSYEQY
TRBV7-2,-,-,TRBJ2-5,ASSFVPGETQY
TRBV27,-,-,TRBJ2-3,ASSNGGMTTDTQY
TRBV15,-,TRBD1,TRBJ2-5,ATSTRTGEETQY
TRBV7-9,few,-,TRBJ2-5,ASSITVTSRETQY
TRBV20-1,-,TRBD1,TRBJ2-1,SATHSGQPYNEQF
TRBV20-1,many,TRBD2,TRBJ2-3,SAPPKRGRTDTQY
TRBV10-1,-,-,TRBJ2-5,ASSESAGDRETQY
TRBV19,few,-,TRBJ2-7,ASSPFESYEQY
TRBV20-1,-,TRBD2,TRBJ2-5,SARRLAGTYLEETQY
TRBV27,-,-,TRBJ1-5,ASSLFRGDQPQH
TRBV20-1,once,TRBD2,TRBJ2-7,SARGLAERSYEQY
TRBV29-1,-,-,TRBJ1-2,SAEDSYYGYT
TRBV24-1,-,-,TRBJ2-4,ATSDRVAKNIQY
TRBV20-1,-,-,TRBJ1-5,SVGHSYSNQPQH
TRBV9,-,-,TRBJ2-3,ASSVQGSTDTQY
TRBV4-3,-,TRBD2,TRBJ2-7,ASSRDRTSGAEQY
TRBV7-3,-,-,TRBJ2-7,ASSLQNGGPYEQY
TRBV20-1,few,-,TRBJ2-7,SAATGLSYEQY
TRBV7-2,-,-,TRBJ2-7,ASSSSGTLEQY
TRBV5-1,-,-,TRBJ1-6,ASSLAQGSSPLH